This TCR beta chain was observed in a study of blood T cell repertoires in COVID-19. The CDR3 is made up of 17 amino acids. The junction had 12 bases not matched to a gene; V was cut back by 6 bases and J by 0 bases. The germline V gene has CDR1 LNHDA and CDR2 SQIVND (reference sequence). This clone was observed a handful of times. Source study methods: Reference gene primer amplification gave nucleated cell count estimates. Produced via immunoSEQ multiplex PCR; TCRdb's table is partial and in-frame only. That table is the source of V, J and clone size, and D and trimming were worked out from the DNA. The table includes 150,000 to 170,000 clones, 75% to 80% detected once.

Sequencing was done on a sample of peripheral blood. The chain joins TRBV19 to TRBJ1-2; 8 nucleotides match TRBD1. The sequence derives from an elderly man with acute or convalescent COVID-19. Here the CDR3 reads CASSSRRTGMANYGYTF. CDR3 nucleotides: TGTGCCAGTAGCTCACGCAGGACAGGGATGGCTAACTATGGCTACACCTTC.